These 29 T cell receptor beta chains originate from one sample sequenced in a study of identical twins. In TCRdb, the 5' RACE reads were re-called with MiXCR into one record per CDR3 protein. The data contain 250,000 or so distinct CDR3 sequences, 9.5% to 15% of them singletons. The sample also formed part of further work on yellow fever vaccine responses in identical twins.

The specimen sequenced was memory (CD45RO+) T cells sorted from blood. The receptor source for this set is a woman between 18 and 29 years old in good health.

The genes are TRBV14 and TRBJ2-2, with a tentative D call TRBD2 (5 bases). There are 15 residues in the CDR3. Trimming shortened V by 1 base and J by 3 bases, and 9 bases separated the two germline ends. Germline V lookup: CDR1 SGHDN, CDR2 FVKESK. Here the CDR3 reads CASSQGAGYTGELFF. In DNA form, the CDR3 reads TGTGCCAGCAGCCAAGGGGCGGGTTACACCGGGGAGCTGTTTTTT.

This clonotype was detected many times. The CDR3 loop reads CASSFNRDKNTEAFF. CDR3 DNA: TGTGCCAGCAGCTTTAACAGGGATAAGAACACTGAAGCTTTCTTT. The chain uses TRBV7-9 and TRBJ1-1, with a tentative D call TRBD1 (6 bases). CDR3 length: 15 amino acids. Per the germline V gene, CDR1 is SEHNR and CDR2 is FQNEAQ (reference sequence). The V and J ends lost 3 bases and 1 base respectively, with 12 bases between them.

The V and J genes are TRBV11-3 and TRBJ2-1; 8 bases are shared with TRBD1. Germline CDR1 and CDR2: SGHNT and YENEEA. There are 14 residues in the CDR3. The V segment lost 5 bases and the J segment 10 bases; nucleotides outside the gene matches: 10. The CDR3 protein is CASSAEQGAEEQFF. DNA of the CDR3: TGTGCCAGCAGCGCTGAGCAGGGGGCAGAGGAGCAGTTCTTC.

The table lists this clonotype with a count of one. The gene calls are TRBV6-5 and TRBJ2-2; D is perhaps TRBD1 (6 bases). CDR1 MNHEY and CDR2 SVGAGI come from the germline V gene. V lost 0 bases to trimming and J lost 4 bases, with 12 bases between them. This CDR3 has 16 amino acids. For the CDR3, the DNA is TGTGCCAGCAGTTACTCGAAAGGGGGTGTCACCGGGGAGCTGTTTTTT. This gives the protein CASSYSKGGVTGELFF.

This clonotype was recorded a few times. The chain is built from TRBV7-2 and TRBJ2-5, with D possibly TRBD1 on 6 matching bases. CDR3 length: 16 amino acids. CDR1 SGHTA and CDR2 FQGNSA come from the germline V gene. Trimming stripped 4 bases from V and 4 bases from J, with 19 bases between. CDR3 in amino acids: CASSSAQGLLGETQYF. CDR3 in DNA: TGTGCCAGCAGCTCAGCACAGGGCTTGCTGGGAGAGACCCAGTACTTC.

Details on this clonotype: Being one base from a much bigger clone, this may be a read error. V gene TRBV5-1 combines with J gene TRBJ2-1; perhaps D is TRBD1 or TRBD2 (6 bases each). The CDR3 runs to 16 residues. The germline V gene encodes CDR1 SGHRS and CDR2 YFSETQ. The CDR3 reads CASSLEGGRSCNEQFF. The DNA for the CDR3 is TGCGCCAGCAGCTTGGAGGGGGGACGCTCCTGCAATGAGCAGTTCTTC.

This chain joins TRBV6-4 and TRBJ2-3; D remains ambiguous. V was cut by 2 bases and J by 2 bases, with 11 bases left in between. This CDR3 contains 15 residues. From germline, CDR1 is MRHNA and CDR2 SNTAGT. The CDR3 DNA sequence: TGTGCCAGCAGTGACGGGGTGGCCCACACAGATACGCAGTATTTT. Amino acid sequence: CASSDGVAHTDTQYF.

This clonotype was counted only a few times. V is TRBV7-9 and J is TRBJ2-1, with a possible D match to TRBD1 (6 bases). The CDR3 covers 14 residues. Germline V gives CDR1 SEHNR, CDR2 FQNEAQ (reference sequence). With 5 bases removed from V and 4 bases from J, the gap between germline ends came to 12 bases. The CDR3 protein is CASSGQNGYNEQFF. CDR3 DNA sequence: TGTGCCAGCAGCGGACAGAATGGGTACAATGAGCAGTTCTTC.

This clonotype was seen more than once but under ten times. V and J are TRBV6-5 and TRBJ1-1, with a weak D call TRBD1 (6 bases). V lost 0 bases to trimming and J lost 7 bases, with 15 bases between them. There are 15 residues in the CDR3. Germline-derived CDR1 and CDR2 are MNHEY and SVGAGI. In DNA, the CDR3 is TGTGCCAGCAGTTACTCAACAGGGAATGGTGGTGAAGCTTTCTTT. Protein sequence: CASSYSTGNGGEAFF.

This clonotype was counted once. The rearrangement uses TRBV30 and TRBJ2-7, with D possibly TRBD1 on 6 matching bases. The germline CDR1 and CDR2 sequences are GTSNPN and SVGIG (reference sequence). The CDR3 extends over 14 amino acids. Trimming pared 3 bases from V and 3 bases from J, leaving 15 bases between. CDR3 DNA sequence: TGTGCCTGGAGGGGAACAGGGTCCCTCTACGAGCAGTACTTC. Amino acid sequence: CAWRGTGSLYEQYF.

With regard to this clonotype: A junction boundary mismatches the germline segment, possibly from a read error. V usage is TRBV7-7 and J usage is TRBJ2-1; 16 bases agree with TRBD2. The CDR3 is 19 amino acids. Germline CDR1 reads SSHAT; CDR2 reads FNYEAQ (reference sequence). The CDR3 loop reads CASSAGTGTSGRVINEQFF. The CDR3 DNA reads TGTGCTAGCAGCGCCGGGACAGGGACTAGCGGGAGGGTGATCAATGAGCAGTTCTTC.

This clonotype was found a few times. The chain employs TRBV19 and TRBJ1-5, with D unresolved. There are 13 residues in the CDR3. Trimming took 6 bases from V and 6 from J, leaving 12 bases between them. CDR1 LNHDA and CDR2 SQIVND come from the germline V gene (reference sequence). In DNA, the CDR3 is TGTGCCAGTAGGCCCCGGTGGGGTCAGCCCCAGCATTTT. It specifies CASRPRWGQPQHF. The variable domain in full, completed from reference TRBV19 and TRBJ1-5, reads DGGITQSPKYLFRKEGQNVTLSCEQNLNHDAMYWYRQDPGQGLRLIYYSQIVNDFQKGDIAEGYSVSREKKESFPLTVTSAQKNPTAFYLCASRPRWGQPQHFGDGTRLSIL.

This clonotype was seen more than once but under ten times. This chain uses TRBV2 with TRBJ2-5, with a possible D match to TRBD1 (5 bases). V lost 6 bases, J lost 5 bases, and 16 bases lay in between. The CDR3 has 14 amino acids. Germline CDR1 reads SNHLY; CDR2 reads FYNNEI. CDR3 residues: CASRSQVVWETQYF. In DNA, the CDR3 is TGTGCCAGCAGGTCACAGGTCGTGTGGGAGACCCAGTACTTC.

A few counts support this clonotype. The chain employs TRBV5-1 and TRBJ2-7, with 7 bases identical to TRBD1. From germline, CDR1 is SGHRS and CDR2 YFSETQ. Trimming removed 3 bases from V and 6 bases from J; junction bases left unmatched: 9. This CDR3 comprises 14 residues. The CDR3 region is CASSYGDSLGEQYF. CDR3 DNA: TGCGCCAGCAGCTACGGGGACAGTCTGGGCGAGCAGTACTTC.

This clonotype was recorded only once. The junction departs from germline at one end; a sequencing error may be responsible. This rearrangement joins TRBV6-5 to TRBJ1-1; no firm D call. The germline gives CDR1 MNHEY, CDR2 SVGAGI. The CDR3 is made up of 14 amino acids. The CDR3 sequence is CASSSYTGNTEASF. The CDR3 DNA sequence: TGTGCCAGCAGTTCATACACCGGGAACACTGAAGCTTCCTTT.

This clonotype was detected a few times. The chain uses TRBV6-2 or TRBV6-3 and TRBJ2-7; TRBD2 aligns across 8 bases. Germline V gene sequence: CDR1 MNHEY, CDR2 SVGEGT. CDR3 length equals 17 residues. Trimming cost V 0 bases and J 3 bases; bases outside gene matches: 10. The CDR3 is CASSYSGSGRGDYEQYF. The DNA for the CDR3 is TGTGCCAGCAGTTACTCGGGAAGCGGGAGAGGGGACTACGAGCAGTACTTC.

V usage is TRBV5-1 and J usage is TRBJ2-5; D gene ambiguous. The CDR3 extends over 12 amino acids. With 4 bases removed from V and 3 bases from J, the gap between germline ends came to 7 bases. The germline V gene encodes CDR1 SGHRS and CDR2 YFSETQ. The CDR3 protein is CASSPEKETQYF. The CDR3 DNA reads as TGCGCCAGCAGCCCGGAAAAAGAGACCCAGTACTTC.

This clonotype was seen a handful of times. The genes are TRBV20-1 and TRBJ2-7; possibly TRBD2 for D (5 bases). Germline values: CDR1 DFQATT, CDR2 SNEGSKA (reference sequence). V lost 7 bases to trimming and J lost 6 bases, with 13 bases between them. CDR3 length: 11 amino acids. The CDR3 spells CSVGRGSEQYF. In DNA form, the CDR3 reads TGCAGTGTGGGTCGGGGAAGCGAGCAGTACTTC.

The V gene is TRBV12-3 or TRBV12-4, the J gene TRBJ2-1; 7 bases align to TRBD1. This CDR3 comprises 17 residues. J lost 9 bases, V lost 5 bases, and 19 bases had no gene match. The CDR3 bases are TGTGCCAGCAGTAGTAGACAGGGAACCTCCAATGGGGGTGAGCAGTTCTTC. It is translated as CASSSRQGTSNGGEQFF.

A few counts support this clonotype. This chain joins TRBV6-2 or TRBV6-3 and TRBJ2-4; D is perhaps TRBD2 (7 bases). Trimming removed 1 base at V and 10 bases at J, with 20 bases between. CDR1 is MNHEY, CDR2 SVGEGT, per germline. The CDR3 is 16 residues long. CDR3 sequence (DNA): TGTGCCAGCAGTTACTGGATGGCGGGGGCTTCGGCTATTCAGTACTTC. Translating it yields CASSYWMAGASAIQYF.

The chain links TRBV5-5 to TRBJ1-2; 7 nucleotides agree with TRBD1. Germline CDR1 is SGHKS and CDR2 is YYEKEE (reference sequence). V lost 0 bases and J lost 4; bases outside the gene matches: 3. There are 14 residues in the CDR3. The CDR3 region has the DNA TGTGCCAGCAGCTTGGAGGAGGGGGCCTATGGCTACACCTTC. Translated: CASSLEEGAYGYTF.

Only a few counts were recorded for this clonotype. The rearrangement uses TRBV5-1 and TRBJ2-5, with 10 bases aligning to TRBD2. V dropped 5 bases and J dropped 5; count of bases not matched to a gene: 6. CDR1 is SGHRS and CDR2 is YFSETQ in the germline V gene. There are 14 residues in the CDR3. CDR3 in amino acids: CASRQREGRETQYF. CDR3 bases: TGCGCCAGCAGACAGCGGGAGGGCCGGGAGACCCAGTACTTC.

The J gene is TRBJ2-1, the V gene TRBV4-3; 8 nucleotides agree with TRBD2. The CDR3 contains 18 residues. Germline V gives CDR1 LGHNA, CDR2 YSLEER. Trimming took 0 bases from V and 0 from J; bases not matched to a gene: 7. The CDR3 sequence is CASSQDGASGSSYNEQFF. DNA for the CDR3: TGCGCCAGCAGCCAAGATGGGGCCAGCGGGAGCTCCTACAATGAGCAGTTCTTC.

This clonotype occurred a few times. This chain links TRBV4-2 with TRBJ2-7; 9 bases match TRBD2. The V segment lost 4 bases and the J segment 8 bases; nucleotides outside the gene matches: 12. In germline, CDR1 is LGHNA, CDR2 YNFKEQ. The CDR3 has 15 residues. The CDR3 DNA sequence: TGTGCCAGCAGCCCAGACGGGGCGGGGGGGGCCAAGCAGTACTTC. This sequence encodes CASSPDGAGGAKQYF.

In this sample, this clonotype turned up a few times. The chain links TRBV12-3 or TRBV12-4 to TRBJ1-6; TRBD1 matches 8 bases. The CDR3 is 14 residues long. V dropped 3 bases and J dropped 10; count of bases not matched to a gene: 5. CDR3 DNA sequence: TGTGCCAGCAGTTTGTCTTCAGGGGGCTCACCCCTCCACTTT. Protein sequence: CASSLSSGGSPLHF.

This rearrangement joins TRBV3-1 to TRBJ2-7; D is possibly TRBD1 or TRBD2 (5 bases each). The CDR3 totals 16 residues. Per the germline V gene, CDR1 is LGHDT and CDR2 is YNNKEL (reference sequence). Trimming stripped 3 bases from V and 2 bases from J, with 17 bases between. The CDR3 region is CASSHPGRQTTYEQYF. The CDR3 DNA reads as TGTGCCAGCAGCCACCCGGGACGGCAAACCACCTACGAGCAGTACTTC.

This chain's CDR3 is CASSLATGLGFGTQYF. In nucleotides, the CDR3 is TGTGCCAGCAGCTTGGCGACAGGCTTAGGATTTGGTACGCAGTATTTT. The V and J genes are TRBV5-4 and TRBJ2-3, with a tentative D call TRBD1 (6 bases). Trimming took 0 bases from V and 8 from J, leaving 19 bases between them. The CDR3 runs to 16 residues. Germline CDR1 reads SGHNT; CDR2 reads YYREEE (reference sequence).

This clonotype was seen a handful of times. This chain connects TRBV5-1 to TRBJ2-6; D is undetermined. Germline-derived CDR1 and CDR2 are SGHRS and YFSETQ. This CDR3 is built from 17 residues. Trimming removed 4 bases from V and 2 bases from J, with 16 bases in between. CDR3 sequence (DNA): TGCGCCAGCAGCACCACCCCGACAACAGCTGGGGCCAACGTCCTGACTTTC. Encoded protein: CASSTTPTTAGANVLTF.

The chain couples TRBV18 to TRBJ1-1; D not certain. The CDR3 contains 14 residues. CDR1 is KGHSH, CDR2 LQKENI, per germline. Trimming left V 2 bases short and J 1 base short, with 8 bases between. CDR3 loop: CASSPGLTNTEAFF. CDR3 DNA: TGTGCCAGCTCACCAGGACTGACGAACACTGAAGCTTTCTTT.